The present T cell receptor beta chain was sequenced within a study of cytomegalovirus exposure and HLA in healthy donors. 60 Vbeta and 13 Jbeta primers were used in PCR. Assay: immunoSEQ multiplex PCR; the TCRdb copy retains only in-frame clones and omits some. The data contain under 250,000 clones, 82% of them seen just once; the ten biggest clones take up approximately 5.7%. Losses at the gene ends were 0 bases for V and 4 bases for J; bases not matched to a gene: 7. The V gene's germline CDR1 is KGHSH and CDR2 LQKENI. The CDR3 has 16 residues. The chain combines TRBV18 with TRBJ2-3; 7 bases map to TRBD2. Sequencing was carried out using PBMCs. The sequence was collected from a man aged 40-55 years in good health and CMV-seropositive. The CDR3 here is CASSPPRGRSPDTQYF. The CDR3 DNA reads as TGTGCCAGCTCACCACCCCGCGGGAGATCTCCAGATACGCAGTATTTT.